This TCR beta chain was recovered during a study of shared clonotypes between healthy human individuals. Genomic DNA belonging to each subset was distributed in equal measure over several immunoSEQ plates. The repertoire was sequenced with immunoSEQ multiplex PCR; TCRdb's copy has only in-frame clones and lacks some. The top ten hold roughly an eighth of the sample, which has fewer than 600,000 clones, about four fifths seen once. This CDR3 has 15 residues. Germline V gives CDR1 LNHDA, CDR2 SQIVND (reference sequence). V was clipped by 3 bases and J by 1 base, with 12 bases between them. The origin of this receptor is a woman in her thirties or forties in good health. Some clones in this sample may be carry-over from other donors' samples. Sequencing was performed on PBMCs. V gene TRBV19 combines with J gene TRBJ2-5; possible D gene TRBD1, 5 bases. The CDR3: CASSILGASQETQYF. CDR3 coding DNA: TGTGCCAGTAGTATTCTAGGGGCCTCCCAAGAGACCCAGTACTTC.